This TCR beta chain was retrieved from a study of T cells in Graves' hyperthyroidism and ophthalmopathy. Study findings and constraints: Ophthalmopathy was separated from stable hyperthyroidism by a 13 V-J model.

This clonotype was counted many times. Its antigen is as yet unknown. This CDR3 is built from 13 residues. Germline V gene sequence: CDR1 GTSNPN, CDR2 SVGIG (reference sequence). Trimming took off 2 bases at V and 3 bases at J, with 11 bases between the two ends. There were TCR beta CDR3 regions amplified from RNA transcripts. The HTBI set primed first-round TCR CDR3 RT-PCR. TCRdb itself ran the multiplex PCR reads through MiXCR, one entry per CDR3 protein. The sample consists of a few hundred thousand distinct CDR3 sequences, approximately 15% of them appearing once. Patients aged 18 to 65 had newly diagnosed hyperthyroidism that had lasted under 2 months.

This sequence was found in a woman aged 40-49 years with Graves' hyperthyroidism that later progressed to Graves' ophthalmopathy. Sequenced: blood. V and J are TRBV30 and TRBJ2-7, with D possibly matching TRBD1 (5 bases). The CDR3 is CAWSKGEFYEQYF. Here the CDR3 DNA reads TGTGCCTGGAGTAAAGGGGAATTCTACGAGCAGTACTTC. Filled out from reference TRBV30 and TRBJ2-7, the complete variable domain reads SQTIHQWPATLVQPVGSPLSLECTVEGTSNPNLYWYRQAAGRGLQLLFYSVGIGQISSEVPQNLSASRPQDRQFILSSKKLLLSDSGFYLCAWSKGEFYEQYFGPGTRLTVT.